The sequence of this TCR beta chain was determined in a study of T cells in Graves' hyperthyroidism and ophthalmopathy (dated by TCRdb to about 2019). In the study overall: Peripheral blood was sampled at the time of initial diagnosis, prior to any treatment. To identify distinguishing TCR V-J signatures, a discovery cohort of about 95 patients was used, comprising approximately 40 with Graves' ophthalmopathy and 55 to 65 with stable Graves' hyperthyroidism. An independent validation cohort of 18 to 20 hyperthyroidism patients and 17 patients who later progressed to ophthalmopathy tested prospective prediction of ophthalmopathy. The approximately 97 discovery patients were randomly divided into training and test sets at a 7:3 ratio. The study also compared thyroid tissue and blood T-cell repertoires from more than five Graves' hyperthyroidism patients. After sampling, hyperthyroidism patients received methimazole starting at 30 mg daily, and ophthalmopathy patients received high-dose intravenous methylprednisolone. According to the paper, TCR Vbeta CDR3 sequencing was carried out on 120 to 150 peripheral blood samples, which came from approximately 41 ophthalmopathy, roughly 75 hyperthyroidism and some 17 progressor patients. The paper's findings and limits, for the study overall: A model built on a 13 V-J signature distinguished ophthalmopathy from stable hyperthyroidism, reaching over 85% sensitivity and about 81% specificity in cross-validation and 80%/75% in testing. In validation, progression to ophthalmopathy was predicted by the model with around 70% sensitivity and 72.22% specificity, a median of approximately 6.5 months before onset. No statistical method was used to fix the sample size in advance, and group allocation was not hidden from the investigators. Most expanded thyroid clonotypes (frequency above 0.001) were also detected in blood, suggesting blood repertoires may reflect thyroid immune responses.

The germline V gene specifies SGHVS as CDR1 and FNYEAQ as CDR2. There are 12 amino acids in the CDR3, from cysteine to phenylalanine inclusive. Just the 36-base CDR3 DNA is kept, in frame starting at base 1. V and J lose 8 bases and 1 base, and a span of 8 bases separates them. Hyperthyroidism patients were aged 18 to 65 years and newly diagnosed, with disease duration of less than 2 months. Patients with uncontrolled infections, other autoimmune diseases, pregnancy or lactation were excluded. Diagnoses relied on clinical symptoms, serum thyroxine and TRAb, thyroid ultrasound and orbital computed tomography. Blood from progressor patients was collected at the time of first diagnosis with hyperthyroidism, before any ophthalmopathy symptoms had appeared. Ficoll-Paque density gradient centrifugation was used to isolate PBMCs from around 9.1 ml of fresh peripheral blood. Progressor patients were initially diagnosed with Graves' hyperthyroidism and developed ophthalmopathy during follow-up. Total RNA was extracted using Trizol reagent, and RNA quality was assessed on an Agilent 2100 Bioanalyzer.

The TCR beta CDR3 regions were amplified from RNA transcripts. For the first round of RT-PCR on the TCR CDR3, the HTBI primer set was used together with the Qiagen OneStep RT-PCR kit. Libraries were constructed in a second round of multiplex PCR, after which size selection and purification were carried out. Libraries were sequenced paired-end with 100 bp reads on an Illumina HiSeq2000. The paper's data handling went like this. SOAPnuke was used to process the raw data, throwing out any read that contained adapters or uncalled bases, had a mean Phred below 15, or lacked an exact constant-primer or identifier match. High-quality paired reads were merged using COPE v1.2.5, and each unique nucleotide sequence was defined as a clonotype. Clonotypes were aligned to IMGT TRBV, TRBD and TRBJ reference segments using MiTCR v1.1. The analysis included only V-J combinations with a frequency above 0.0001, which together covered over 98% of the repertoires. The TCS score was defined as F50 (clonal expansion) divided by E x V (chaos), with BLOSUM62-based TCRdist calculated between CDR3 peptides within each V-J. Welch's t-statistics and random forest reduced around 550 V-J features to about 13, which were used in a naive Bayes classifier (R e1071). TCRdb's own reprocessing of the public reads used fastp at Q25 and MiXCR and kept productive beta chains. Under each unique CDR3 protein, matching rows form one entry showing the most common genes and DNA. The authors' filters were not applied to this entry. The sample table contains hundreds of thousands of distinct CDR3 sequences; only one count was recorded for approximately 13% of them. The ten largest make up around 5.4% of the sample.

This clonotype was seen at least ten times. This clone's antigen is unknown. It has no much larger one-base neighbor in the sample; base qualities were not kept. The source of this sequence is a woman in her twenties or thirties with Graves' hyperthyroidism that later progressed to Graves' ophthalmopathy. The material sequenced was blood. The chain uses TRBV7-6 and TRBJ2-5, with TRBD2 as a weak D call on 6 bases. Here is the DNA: TGTGCCAGCGGAGCGGGCCAAGAGACCCAGTACTTC. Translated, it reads CASGAGQETQYF.